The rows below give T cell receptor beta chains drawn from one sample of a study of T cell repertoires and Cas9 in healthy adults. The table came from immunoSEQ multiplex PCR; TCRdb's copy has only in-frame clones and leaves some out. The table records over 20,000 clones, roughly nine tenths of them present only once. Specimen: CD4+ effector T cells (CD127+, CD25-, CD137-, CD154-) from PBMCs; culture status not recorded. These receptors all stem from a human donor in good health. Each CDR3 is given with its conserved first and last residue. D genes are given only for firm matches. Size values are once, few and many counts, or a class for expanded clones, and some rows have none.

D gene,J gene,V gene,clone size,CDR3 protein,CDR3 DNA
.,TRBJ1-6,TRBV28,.,CASSLRLSPLHF,TGTGCCAGCAGTTTAAGGCTTTCACCCCTCCACTTT
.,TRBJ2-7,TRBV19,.,CASSKVVVGEQYF,TGTGCCAGTAGTAAGGTGGTGGTAGGCGAGCAGTACTTC
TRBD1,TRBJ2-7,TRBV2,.,CASGKDREAYEQYF,TGTGCCAGCGGGAAGGACAGGGAAGCCTACGAGCAGTACTTC
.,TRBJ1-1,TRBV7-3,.,CASSRQWNTEAFF,TGTGCCAGCAGCCGGCAATGGAACACTGAAGCTTTCTTT
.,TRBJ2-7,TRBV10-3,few,CAISAGANEQYF,TGTGCCATCAGCGCTGGGGCCAACGAGCAGTACTTC
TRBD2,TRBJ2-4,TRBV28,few,CASSGNSGGGDIQYF,TGTGCCAGCAGTGGTAACAGCGGGGGGGGTGACATTCAGTACTTC
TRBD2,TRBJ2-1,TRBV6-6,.,CASRPTSGGRDEQFF,TGTGCCAGCAGGCCTACTAGCGGGGGGCGGGATGAGCAGTTCTTC
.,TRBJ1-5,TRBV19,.,CASTPSGSSNQPQHF,TGTGCCAGTACCCCAAGCGGGTCTAGCAATCAGCCCCAGCATTTT
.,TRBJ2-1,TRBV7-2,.,CASSSGTLGWGEQFF,TGTGCCAGCAGTTCCGGGACCTTAGGATGGGGTGAGCAGTTCTTC
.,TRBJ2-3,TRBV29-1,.,CSVPSGTTDTQYF,TGCAGCGTCCCTTCCGGGACCACAGATACGCAGTATTTT
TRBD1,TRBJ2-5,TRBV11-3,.,CASSLGGQGQETQYF,TGTGCCAGCAGCTTAGGTGGACAGGGTCAAGAGACCCAGTACTTC
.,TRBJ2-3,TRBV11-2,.,CASSLGNLISTDTQYF,TGTGCCAGCAGCTTAGGGAACTTGATAAGCACAGATACGCAGTATTTT
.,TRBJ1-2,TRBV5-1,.,CASSLDGSSNYGYTF,TGCGCCAGCAGCTTGGACGGTAGTTCTAACTATGGCTACACCTTC
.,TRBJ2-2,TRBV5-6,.,CASSLAGELFF,TGTGCCAGCAGCTTGGCCGGGGAGCTGTTTTTT
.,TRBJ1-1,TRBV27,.,CASRPGAWGTEAFF,TGTGCCAGCAGACCCGGGGCTTGGGGCACTGAAGCTTTCTTT
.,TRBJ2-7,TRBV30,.,CAWSVPKERKYF,TGTGCCTGGAGTGTGCCTAAGGAGAGGAAGTACTTC
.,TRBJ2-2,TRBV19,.,CASSIARAYINTGELFF,TGTGCCAGTAGTATAGCGCGAGCTTACATCAACACCGGGGAGCTGTTTTTT
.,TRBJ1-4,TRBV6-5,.,CASKSGSWNEKLFF,TGTGCCAGCAAATCCGGGTCCTGGAATGAAAAACTGTTTTTT
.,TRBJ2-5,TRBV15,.,CATSRDRQGRETQYF,TGTGCCACCAGCAGAGATAGGCAGGGTAGGGAGACCCAGTACTTC
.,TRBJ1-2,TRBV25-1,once,CASSESGFTRDYGYTF,TGTGCCAGCAGTGAATCGGGCTTCACTAGGGACTATGGCTACACCTTC
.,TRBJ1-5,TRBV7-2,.,CASSFGRGHQPQHF,TGTGCCAGCAGCTTTGGACGAGGGCATCAGCCCCAGCATTTT
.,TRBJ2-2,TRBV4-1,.,CASSQRDSGNTGELFF,TGCGCCAGCAGCCAGAGGGACTCAGGGAACACCGGGGAGCTGTTTTTT
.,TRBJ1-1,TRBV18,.,CASSPHRDTEAFF,TGTGCCAGCTCACCACACAGAGACACTGAAGCTTTCTTT
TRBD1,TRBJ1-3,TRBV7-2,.,CASRMDRANTIYF,TGTGCCAGCAGGATGGACAGGGCAAACACCATATATTTT
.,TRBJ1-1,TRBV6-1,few,CASSLRDTEAFF,TGTGCCAGCAGTCTTAGGGACACTGAAGCTTTCTTT
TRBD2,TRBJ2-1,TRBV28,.,CASRKSTSGSFNEQFF,TGTGCCAGCAGGAAATCTACTAGCGGGAGTTTTAATGAGCAGTTCTTC
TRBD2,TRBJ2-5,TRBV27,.,CASSTSGRASETQYF,TGTGCCAGCAGCACTAGCGGGAGGGCCTCGGAGACCCAGTACTTC
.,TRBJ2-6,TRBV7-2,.,CASSLVLGSSGANVLTF,TGTGCCAGCAGCTTAGTGTTAGGTAGCTCTGGGGCCAACGTCCTGACTTTC
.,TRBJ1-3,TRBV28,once,CASIGGIFSGNTIYF,TGTGCCAGCATAGGGGGGATATTCTCTGGAAACACCATATATTTT
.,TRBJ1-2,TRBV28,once,CASSKGGGDYGYTF,TGTGCCAGCAGTAAGGGGGGCGGCGACTATGGCTACACCTTC
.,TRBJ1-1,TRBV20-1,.,CSAPQGTEAFF,TGCAGTGCGCCCCAAGGCACTGAAGCTTTCTTT
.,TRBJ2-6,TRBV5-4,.,CASSMGLLSSSGANVLTF,TGTGCCAGCAGCATGGGACTCCTTAGTAGCTCTGGGGCCAACGTCCTGACTTTC
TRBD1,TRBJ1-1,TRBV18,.,CASSQQGATEAFF,TGTGCCAGCTCACAGCAGGGGGCCACTGAAGCTTTCTTT
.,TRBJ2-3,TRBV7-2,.,CASSLGATRGTDTQYF,TGTGCCAGCAGCTTAGGGGCGACTAGAGGCACAGATACGCAGTATTTT
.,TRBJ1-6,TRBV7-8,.,CASSLVGGDSPLHF,TGTGCCAGCAGCTTAGTCGGGGGCGATTCACCCCTCCACTTT
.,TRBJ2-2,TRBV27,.,CASRRPPDGGELFF,TGTGCCAGCCGTCGGCCTCCAGACGGTGGGGAGCTGTTTTTT
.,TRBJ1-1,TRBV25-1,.,CASSVIGNTEAFF,TGTGCCAGCAGTGTGATCGGGAACACTGAAGCTTTCTTT
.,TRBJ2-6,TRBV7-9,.,CASSLLRGRSGANVLTF,TGTGCCAGCAGCTTATTACGGGGTCGCTCTGGGGCCAACGTCCTGACTTTC
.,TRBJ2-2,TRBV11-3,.,CASSLDSGTGRELFF,TGTGCCAGCAGCTTAGATTCAGGAACCGGTCGGGAGCTGTTTTTT
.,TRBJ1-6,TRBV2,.,CASSEYGYNSPLHF,TGTGCCAGCAGTGAGTACGGGTATAATTCACCCCTCCACTTT